The T cell receptor (beta chain) under discussion was sequenced for a study of blood T cell repertoires in COVID-19. Study information: There were acute and convalescent COVID-19 samples, and they came from the United States, Italy and Spain. T cells, B-cell-depleted T cells, or PBMCs provided the cDNA or gDNA that served as material.

In the original processing: Amplifying reference gene primers gave estimates of nucleated cell counts. Generated by immunoSEQ multiplex PCR, the TCRdb table keeps only in-frame clones and is missing some. The V and J calls and clone size were taken over from that table, and D and trimming were inferred from the DNA. The table records hundreds of thousands of clones, about 81% of them present only once. This clone was detected a few times. The sequence was collected from a woman aged 55-75 years with active or convalescent COVID-19. Material for sequencing was peripheral blood.

This CDR3 reads CASSQVTPPTGRYEQYF. Written as DNA, the CDR3 is TGCGCCAGCAGCCAAGTTACCCCGCCGACAGGGCGCTACGAGCAGTACTTC. This chain joins TRBV4-3 and TRBJ2-7; TRBD1 matches at 7 bases. This CDR3 region has 17 residues. Germline V gives CDR1 LGHNA, CDR2 YSLEER. The V segment lost 1 base and the J segment 3 bases; nucleotides outside the gene matches: 12.